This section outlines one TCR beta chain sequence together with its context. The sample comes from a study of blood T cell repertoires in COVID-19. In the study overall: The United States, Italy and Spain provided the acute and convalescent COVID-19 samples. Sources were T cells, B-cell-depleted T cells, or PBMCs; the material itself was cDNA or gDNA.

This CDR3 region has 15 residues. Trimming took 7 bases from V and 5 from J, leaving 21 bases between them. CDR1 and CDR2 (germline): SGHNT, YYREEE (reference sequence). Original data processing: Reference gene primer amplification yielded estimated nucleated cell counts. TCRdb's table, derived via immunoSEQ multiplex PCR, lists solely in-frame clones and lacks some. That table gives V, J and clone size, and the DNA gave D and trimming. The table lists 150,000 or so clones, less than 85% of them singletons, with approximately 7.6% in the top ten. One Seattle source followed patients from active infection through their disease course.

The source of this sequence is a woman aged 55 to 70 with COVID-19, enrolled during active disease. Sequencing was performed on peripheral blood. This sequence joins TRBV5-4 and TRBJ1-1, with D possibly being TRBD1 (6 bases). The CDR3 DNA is TGTGCCAGCCTCTCGCCCCAAGGGGGGGGTACTGAAGCTTTCTTT. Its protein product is CASLSPQGGGTEAFF.